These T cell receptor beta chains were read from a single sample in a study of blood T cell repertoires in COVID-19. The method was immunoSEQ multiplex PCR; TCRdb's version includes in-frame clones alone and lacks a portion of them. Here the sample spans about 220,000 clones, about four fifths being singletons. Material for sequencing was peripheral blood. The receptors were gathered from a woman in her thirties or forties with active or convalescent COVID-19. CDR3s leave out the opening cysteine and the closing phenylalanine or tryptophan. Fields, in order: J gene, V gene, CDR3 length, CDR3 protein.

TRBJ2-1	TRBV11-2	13	ASSNSPGTYNEQF
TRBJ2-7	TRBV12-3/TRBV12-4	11	ASIPSEGYEQY
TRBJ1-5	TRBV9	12	ASSVQGGNQPQH
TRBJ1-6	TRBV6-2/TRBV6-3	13	ASSPLTGGGSPLH
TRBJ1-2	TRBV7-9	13	ASSLGVGANYGYT
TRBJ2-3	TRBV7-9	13	ASSKARPPSDTQY
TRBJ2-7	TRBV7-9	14	ASSLGGTSGGYEQY
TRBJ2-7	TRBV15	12	ATSAGTGGYEQY
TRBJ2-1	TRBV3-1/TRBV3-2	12	ASSQVGSNNEQF
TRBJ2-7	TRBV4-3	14	ASSQGASGSSYEQY
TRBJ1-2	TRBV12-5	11	ASGWSGVNGYT
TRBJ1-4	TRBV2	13	ASRAQGAPNEKLF
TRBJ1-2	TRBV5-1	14	ARSLGGTGIDYGYT
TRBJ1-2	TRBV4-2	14	ASSQDRQGRSYGYT
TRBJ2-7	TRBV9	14	ASSGRGGTVGYEQY
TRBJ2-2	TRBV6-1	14	ASSAPGQGRTGELF
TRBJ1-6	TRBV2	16	ASIGWPSGVGGLSPLH
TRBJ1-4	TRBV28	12	ASSLGDIGEKLF
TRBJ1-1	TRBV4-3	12	ASSLSPRATEAF
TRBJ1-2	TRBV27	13	ASSPLGASGYGYT
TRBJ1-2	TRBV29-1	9	SVVTGSAYT
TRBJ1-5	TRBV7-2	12	ASSPQGGLQPQH
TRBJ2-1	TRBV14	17	ASSQRLARNLALYNEQF
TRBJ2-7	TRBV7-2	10	ASSHYGDEQY
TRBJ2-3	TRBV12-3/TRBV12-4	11	ASSLGPTDTQY
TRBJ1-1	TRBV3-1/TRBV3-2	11	AIKDSRETEAF
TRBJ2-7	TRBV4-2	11	ASSRGPAYEQY
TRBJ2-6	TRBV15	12	ATSREQGTNVLT
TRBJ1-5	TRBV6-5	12	ASSNAGLGQPQH
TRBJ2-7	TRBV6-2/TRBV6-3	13	ASSPAGQAIYEQY
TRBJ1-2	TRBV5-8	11	ASSDSPGLSYT
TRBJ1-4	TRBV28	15	ASSSDLWREANEKLF
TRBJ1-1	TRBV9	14	ASSVRPWRENTEAF